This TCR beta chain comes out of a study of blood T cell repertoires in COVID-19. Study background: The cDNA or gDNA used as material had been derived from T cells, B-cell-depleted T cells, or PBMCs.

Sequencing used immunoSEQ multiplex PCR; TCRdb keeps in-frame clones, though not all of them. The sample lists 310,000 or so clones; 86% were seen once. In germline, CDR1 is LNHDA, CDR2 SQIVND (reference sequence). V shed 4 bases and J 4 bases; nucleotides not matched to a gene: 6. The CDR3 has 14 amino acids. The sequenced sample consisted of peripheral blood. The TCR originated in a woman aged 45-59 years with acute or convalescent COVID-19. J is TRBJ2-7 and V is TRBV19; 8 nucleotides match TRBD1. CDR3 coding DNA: TGTGCCAGTAGTACTTGGACAGGGTCGTACGAGCAGTACTTC. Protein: CASSTWTGSYEQYF. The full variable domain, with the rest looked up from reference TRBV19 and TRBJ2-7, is DGGITQSPKYLFRKEGQNVTLSCEQNLNHDAMYWYRQDPGQGLRLIYYSQIVNDFQKGDIAEGYSVSREKKESFPLTVTSAQKNPTAFYLCASSTWTGSYEQYFGPGTRLTVT.